This TCR beta chain was profiled in a study of beta chain features in type 1 diabetes. Study background: The study found patients and healthy donors alike in age, gender and cell yields. Findings and limits, study-wide: For patients, the naive, central memory and Treg TCRB repertoires appeared more alike than for healthy donors. More deletions and fewer insertions at VDJ junctions were found in patients with type 1 diabetes.

As every portion of the isolated RNA was reverse transcribed, the sequencing read expressed TCRB transcripts. Profiled with immunoSEQ multiplex PCR; TCRdb holds only in-frame clones, not every one. The data contain about 450,000 clones, over 10% of them singletons. Sorted CD4+ subsets: naive, central memory, regulatory, stem cell-like memory (CD45RO/CCR7/CD25/CD127/CD95/CD27 panel). The CDR3 loop spans 14 amino acids. Germline V CDR1 and CDR2: MRHNA, SNTAGT. V was cut by 6 bases and J by 6 bases, with 17 bases left in between. This clone was counted a few times. No antigen is known for it. The rearrangement links TRBV6-4 to TRBJ1-1; no clear D. The source material was naive CD4+ T cells from blood. The sequence derives from a woman aged 18-29 years in good health. In nucleotides, the CDR3 is TGTGCCAGCAGATCTCACTGGGAGACGGCTGAAGCTTTCTTT. Translating it yields CASRSHWETAEAFF.